This T cell receptor (beta chain) was sequenced in a study of shared clonotypes between healthy human individuals. Findings of the study overall: A generally larger estimated richness was seen in naive subsets than in memory subsets.

As concerns this clone: Its antigen is still unknown.

Germline loops: CDR1 KGHSH, CDR2 LQKENI. Between the trimmed V and J ends, which lost 3 bases and 7 bases, there was a span of 18 bases. CDR3 length equals 16 residues. Measured with immunoSEQ multiplex PCR; TCRdb has only the in-frame clones, and not every one. The sample lists a few million clones, over 85% seen once, with about 0.13% in the top ten. Healthy adults negative for HIV, lacking recent acute infections or vaccinations, served as donors. This TCR came from a man aged 18-30 years in good health. The sequencing input was naive CD4+ T cells sorted from blood. Subset specified: CD45RA+ positively selected. The rearrangement joins TRBV18 to TRBJ2-2, with no clear D. The CDR3 DNA sequence: TGTGCCAGCTCACCCAAGGACGGTCAGGTTTTCGGGGAGCTGTTTTTT. It is translated as CASSPKDGQVFGELFF.